The 10 T cell receptor beta chains below were found in one sample sequenced in a study of T cell repertoires in cytomegalovirus infection (dated by TCRdb to between 2019 and 2020). The run used an Illumina HiSeq 1500. TCRdb handled the public reads itself, with Q25 trimming in fastp and clone calling in MiXCR, and kept productive beta chains. A single entry per CDR3 protein holds the most common genes and DNA from its merged rows. For this sample the table gives around 490,000 distinct CDR3 sequences, of which 26% were detected only once. The ten top clones hold 13% of the sample. Sequenced: PBMCs. These receptors were collected from a human donor in good health (CMV status not recorded). Some clones in this sample may be carry-over from other donors' samples.

This clonotype was counted only a few times. The rearrangement links TRBV2 to TRBJ2-3, with 7 bases lining up with TRBD2. The V and J ends lost 6 bases and 1 base, in that order; junction bases with no gene match: 7. Germline V CDR1 and CDR2: SNHLY, FYNNEI. The CDR3 covers 15 residues. The CDR3 reads CASSDGAGGTDTQYF. CDR3 in DNA: TGTGCCAGCAGCGACGGGGCGGGAGGCACAGATACGCAGTATTTT.

The chain links TRBV6-1 to TRBJ2-7; D uncertain. Per germline, CDR1 MNHNS and CDR2 SASEGT. V lost 5 bases and J 7 bases, leaving 21 bases between the germline ends. The CDR3 is 15 amino acids. The CDR3: CASSSGGSLLTEQYV. The CDR3 DNA is TGTGCCAGCAGTTCTGGTGGTAGTCTCCTCACGGAGCAGTACGTC.

This clonotype has a handful of counts. V usage is TRBV9 and J usage is TRBJ2-3, with 11 bases lining up with TRBD2. Germline lookup yields CDR1 SGDLS and CDR2 YYNGEE. The CDR3 contains 14 residues. V shed 3 bases, J shed 5 bases, and the junction held 2 bases outside the gene matches. The CDR3 loop is CASSGLAGRDTQYF. CDR3 in DNA: TGTGCCAGCAGCGGACTAGCGGGAAGAGATACGCAGTATTTT. The variable domain in full, completed from reference TRBV9 and TRBJ2-3, reads DSGVTQTPKHLITATGQRVTLRCSPRSGDLSVYWYQQSLDQGLQFLIQYYNGEERAKGNILERFSAQQFPDLHSELNLSSLELGDSALYFCASSGLAGRDTQYFGPGTRLTVL.

This chain joins TRBV20-1 and TRBJ2-1; TRBD2 matches 8 bases. Germline-derived CDR1 and CDR2 are DFQATT and SNEGSKA (reference sequence). Trimming at V came to 3 bases and at J to 7 bases, leaving 17 bases not matched to a gene. The CDR3 length is 17 residues. The CDR3 spells CSARVTGPGLGRNEQFF. CDR3 DNA sequence: TGCAGTGCTAGGGTGACAGGCCCGGGACTAGGTCGGAATGAGCAGTTCTTC.

The chain carries TRBV4-2 and TRBJ2-7, with a tentative D call TRBD2 (6 bases). Trimming shortened V by 0 bases and J by 3 bases, and 15 bases separated the two germline ends. CDR1 and CDR2 (germline): LGHNA, YNFKEQ. The CDR3 spans 16 residues. The CDR3: CASSQDLRGPGYEQYF. In DNA form, the CDR3 reads TGTGCCAGCAGCCAAGATTTGCGGGGTCCCGGCTACGAGCAGTACTTC.

This clonotype was seen only a few times. V gene TRBV7-6 combines with J gene TRBJ2-7, with TRBD1 as a possible D gene (5 bases). Deletions cut 3 bases from V and 1 base from J, with 19 bases between. Germline V gene sequence: CDR1 SGHVS, CDR2 FNYEAQ. This CDR3 has 17 amino acids. The CDR3 DNA follows: TGTGCCAGCAGCTTGGAGATGCCGTTTACAGGATCCTACGAGCAGTACTTC. Translating gives CASSLEMPFTGSYEQYF.

V is TRBV2 and J is TRBJ2-5, with TRBD2 as a possible D gene (5 bases). The CDR3 has 13 amino acids. Trimming shortened V by 6 bases and J by 2 bases, and 10 bases separated the two germline ends. Germline V lookup: CDR1 SNHLY, CDR2 FYNNEI. The CDR3 nucleotides are TGTGCCAGCAGGGCAGGAGGACAAGAGACCCAGTACTTC. Translation: CASRAGGQETQYF.

Ten or more counts support this clonotype. J is TRBJ1-1 and V is TRBV7-8, with D hard to call. There are 15 residues in the CDR3. Between the trimmed V and J ends, which lost 1 base and 0 bases, there was a span of 9 bases. Looked up from germline, CDR1 is SGHVS and CDR2 is FQNEAQ. CDR3 nucleotide sequence: TGTGCCAGCAGCTTAGGTCTGGGATTGAACACTGAAGCTTTCTTT. This encodes CASSLGLGLNTEAFF.

The chain recombines TRBV11-2 with TRBJ2-5; a weak D match, TRBD1 (5 bases). The V gene lost 8 bases and the J gene lost 2 bases, with 18 bases spanning the gap. In germline, CDR1 is SGHAT, CDR2 FQNNGV. The CDR3 length is 15 residues. CDR3 in amino acids: CASRRTNGHQETQYF. CDR3 nucleotides: TGTGCCAGCCGGCGGACGAACGGACATCAAGAGACCCAGTACTTC.

This clonotype appeared many times. This rearrangement joins TRBV7-2 to TRBJ2-1; D is uncertain. The ends were cut back, 6 bases at V and 0 bases at J, with 12 bases in the middle. Germline V gene lookup returns CDR1 SGHTA and CDR2 FQGNSA. This CDR3 is 15 amino acids long. The CDR3 DNA follows: TGTGCCAGCAGACCGACGTCGAGCTCCTACAATGAGCAGTTCTTC. It translates to CASRPTSSSYNEQFF.